This is a list of T cell receptor beta chains from one sample in a study of T cell responses to AZD1222 COVID-19 vaccine. Generated by immunoSEQ multiplex PCR, the TCRdb table keeps only in-frame clones and is missing some. The sample consists of over 120,000 clones, over 75% of them appearing once. Sequencing used peripheral blood, obtained on day 0 of AZD1222 vaccination. These receptors were collected from an adult in good health. The CDR3 runs from the conserved cysteine through the conserved F or W. Fields, in order: clone size, V gene, D gene, J gene, CDR3 protein, CDR3 DNA. A D gene is named only where the DNA matches it firmly. Not every row has a clone size; where given, it reads once, few, many or a size class.

-	TRBV11-2	TRBD2	TRBJ2-7	CASSHWERERSYEQYF	TGTGCCAGCAGCCATTGGGAGCGGGAGAGGTCCTACGAGCAGTACTTC
-	TRBV28	-	TRBJ1-5	CASNKMGIYQPQHF	TGTGCCAGCAATAAAATGGGAATTTATCAGCCCCAGCATTTT
-	TRBV4-2	-	TRBJ2-5	CASSEAGGRDREYF	TGTGCCAGCAGCGAAGCGGGTGGCCGGGATAGGGAGTACTTC
-	TRBV4-1	-	TRBJ1-6	CASSQEDQGEAPLHF	TGCGCCAGCAGCCAAGAGGATCAAGGGGAGGCACCCCTCCACTTT
few	TRBV6-4	-	TRBJ1-6	CASSVSQRSPLHF	TGTGCCAGCAGTGTATCTCAGAGGTCACCCCTCCACTTT
-	TRBV6-5	TRBD1	TRBJ2-3	CASIKRGPDTQYF	TGTGCCAGCATAAAAAGGGGGCCAGATACGCAGTATTTT
few	TRBV19	TRBD2	TRBJ2-7	CASSVLAGGYEQYF	TGTGCCAGTAGTGTACTAGCGGGAGGGTACGAGCAGTACTTC
few	TRBV5-4	-	TRBJ2-1	CASSLTGGPPNEQFF	TGTGCCAGCAGCTTGACGGGGGGCCCCCCCAATGAGCAGTTCTTC
once	TRBV19	-	TRBJ2-7	CASSISSSHEQYF	TGTGCCAGTAGTATTTCCAGCTCCCACGAGCAGTACTTC
-	TRBV12-3/TRBV12-4	TRBD1	TRBJ2-7	CASRIGQAGEQYF	TGTGCCAGCAGAATTGGACAGGCAGGCGAGCAGTACTTC
-	TRBV9	-	TRBJ1-2	CASSVVVGLIDGYTF	TGTGCCAGCAGCGTAGTTGTGGGTCTCATCGATGGCTACACCTTC
-	TRBV6-6	-	TRBJ1-5	CASWRQENQPQHF	TGTGCCAGCTGGCGACAGGAAAATCAGCCCCAGCATTTT
-	TRBV13	TRBD2	TRBJ2-2	CASSSSPGLAITGGLFF	TGTGCCAGCAGCTCCTCACCGGGACTAGCGATAACCGGGGGGCTGTTTTTT
-	TRBV6-4	-	TRBJ1-1	CASSAQGMGMNTEAFF	TGTGCCAGCAGTGCACAGGGAATGGGCATGAACACTGAAGCTTTCTTT
-	TRBV18	-	TRBJ2-5	CASSRRAGREETQYF	TGTGCCAGCTCACGACGGGCCGGCAGAGAAGAGACCCAGTACTTC
-	TRBV4-2	TRBD2	TRBJ2-5	CASSQGGAGAQETQYF	TGTGCCAGCAGCCAAGGGGGAGCGGGGGCCCAAGAGACCCAGTACTTC
-	TRBV20-1	TRBD2	TRBJ2-7	CSASGLAGGGEQYF	TGCAGTGCTAGTGGGCTAGCGGGAGGTGGGGAGCAGTACTTC
-	TRBV5-1	TRBD1	TRBJ1-5	CASSLDGGTGVQPQHF	TGCGCCAGCAGCTTGGACGGCGGGACAGGGGTTCAGCCCCAGCATTTT